This TCR beta chain appears in the sequencing data of a study of vaccination effects on CD4 cells after COVID-19. Overall study: The second dose preceded post-vaccine samples by a median of 72 days. Whole-study findings and limits: There were few convalescent patients in the study and no early post-infection timepoints.

Regarding this clone: The antigen remains unidentified.

TCRdb keeps only in-frame clones here, not all; method: immunoSEQ multiplex PCR. The sample lists roughly 56,000 clones, around three quarters seen once, with 1.2% in the top ten. Between the trimmed V and J ends, which lost 6 bases and 0 bases, there was a span of 12 bases. The V gene's germline CDR1 is SNHLY and CDR2 FYNNEI. This CDR3 is 16 amino acids long. Pools of viral peptides were used by the ViraFEST assay to expand antigen-specific CD4+ T cells ahead of sequencing. When ten to eleven days of culture had elapsed, CD4+ T cells were isolated. All participants had two doses of either the BNT162b2 or mRNA-1273 vaccine.

The origin of this receptor is a human donor who received a COVID-19 vaccine. The chain links TRBV2 to TRBJ2-6; D remains ambiguous. The sample was CD4+ T cells from PBMCs cultured with HCoV-229E spike peptides, taken after COVID-19 vaccination. CDR3 protein: CASSAGRNSGANVLTF. DNA of the CDR3: TGTGCCAGCAGCGCAGGTAGAAACTCTGGGGCCAACGTCCTGACTTTC. Drawing the rest from reference TRBV2 and TRBJ2-6, the complete variable domain is EPEVTQTPSHQVTQMGQEVILRCVPISNHLYFYWYRQILGQKVEFLVSFYNNEISEKSEIFDDQFSVERPDGSNFTLKIRSTKLEDSAMYFCASSAGRNSGANVLTFGAGSRLTVL.